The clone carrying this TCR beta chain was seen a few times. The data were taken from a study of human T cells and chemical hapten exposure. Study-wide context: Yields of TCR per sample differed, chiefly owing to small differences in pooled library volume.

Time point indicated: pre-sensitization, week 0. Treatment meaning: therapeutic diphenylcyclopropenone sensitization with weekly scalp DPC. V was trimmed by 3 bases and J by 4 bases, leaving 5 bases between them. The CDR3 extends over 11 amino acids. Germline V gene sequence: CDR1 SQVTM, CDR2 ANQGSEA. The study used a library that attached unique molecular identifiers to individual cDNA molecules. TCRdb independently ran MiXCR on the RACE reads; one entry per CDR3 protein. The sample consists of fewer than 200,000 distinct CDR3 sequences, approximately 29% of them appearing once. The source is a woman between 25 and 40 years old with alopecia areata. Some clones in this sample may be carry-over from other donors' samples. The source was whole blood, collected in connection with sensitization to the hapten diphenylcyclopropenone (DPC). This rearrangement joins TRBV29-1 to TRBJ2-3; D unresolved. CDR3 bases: TGCAGCGTTGACAACGCAGATACGCAGTATTTT. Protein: CSVDNADTQYF.